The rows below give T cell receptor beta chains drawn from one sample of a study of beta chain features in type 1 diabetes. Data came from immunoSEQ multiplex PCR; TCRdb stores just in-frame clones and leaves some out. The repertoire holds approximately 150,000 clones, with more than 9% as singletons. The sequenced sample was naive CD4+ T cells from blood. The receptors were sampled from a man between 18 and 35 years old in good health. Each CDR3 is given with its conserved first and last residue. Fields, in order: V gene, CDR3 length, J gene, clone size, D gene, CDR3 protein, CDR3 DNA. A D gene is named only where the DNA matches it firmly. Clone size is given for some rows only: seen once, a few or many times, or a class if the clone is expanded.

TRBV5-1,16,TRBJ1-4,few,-,CASSLNGGTTNEKLFF,TGCGCCAGCAGCTTGAACGGGGGGACGACTAATGAAAAACTGTTTTTT
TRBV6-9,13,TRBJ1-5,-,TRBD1,CGAGTGGNQPQHF,TGTGGTGCAGGGACAGGGGGGAATCAGCCCCAGCATTTT
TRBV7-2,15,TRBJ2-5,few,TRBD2,CASSLGPSGGETQYF,TGTGCCAGCAGCTTGGGGCCTAGCGGGGGAGAGACCCAGTACTTC
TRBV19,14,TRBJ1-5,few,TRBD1,CASSIQGGHQPQHF,TGTGCCAGTAGTATACAGGGGGGACATCAGCCCCAGCATTTT
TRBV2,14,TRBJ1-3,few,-,CASSGGGSGNTIYF,TGTGCCAGCAGTGGCGGAGGCTCTGGAAACACCATATATTTT
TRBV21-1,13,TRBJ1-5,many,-,CASRRETREPQHF,TGTGCCAGCAGGAGGGAGACCCGGGAGCCCCAGCATTTT
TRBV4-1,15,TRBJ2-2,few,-,CASSQEAGYTGELFF,TGCGCCAGCAGCCAAGAGGCGGGGTACACCGGGGAGCTGTTTTTT
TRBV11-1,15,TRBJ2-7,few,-,CASSPRQASTYEQYF,TGTGCCAGCAGCCCCCGACAGGCTTCAACCTACGAGCAGTACTTC
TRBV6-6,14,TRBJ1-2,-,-,CASSSGGEPYGYTF,TGTGCCAGCAGTTCGGGGGGGGAACCGTATGGCTACACCTTC
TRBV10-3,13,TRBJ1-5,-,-,CAIQGRQEQPQHF,TGTGCCATACAGGGCCGGCAGGAGCAGCCCCAGCATTTT
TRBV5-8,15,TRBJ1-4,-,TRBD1,CASGATGGVYEKLFF,TGTGCCAGCGGCGCCACAGGGGGTGTTTATGAAAAACTGTTTTTT
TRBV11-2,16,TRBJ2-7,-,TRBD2,CASSPLQRGGPYEQYF,TGTGCCAGCAGCCCCCTTCAGCGGGGGGGACCCTACGAGCAGTATTTC
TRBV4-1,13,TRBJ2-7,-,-,CASSQGAPYEQYF,TGCGCCAGCAGCCAGGGGGCCCCCTACGAGCAGTACTTC
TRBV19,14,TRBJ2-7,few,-,CASSIRGFSYEQYF,TGTGCCAGTAGTATTCGAGGTTTCTCCTACGAGCAGTACTTC
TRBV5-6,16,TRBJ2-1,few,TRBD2,CASSFYGGGSYNEQFF,TGTGCCAGCAGCTTCTACGGGGGGGGCTCCTACAATGAGCAGTTCTTC
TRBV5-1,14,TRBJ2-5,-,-,CASSFSGDWETQYF,TGCGCCAGCAGCTTCTCAGGGGATTGGGAGACCCAGTACTTC
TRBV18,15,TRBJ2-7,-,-,CASSVSAGSSYEQYF,TGTGCCAGCTCCGTCTCGGCAGGTAGCTCCTACGAGCAGTACTTC
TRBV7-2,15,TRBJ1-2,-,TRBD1,CASSERTGTPYGYTF,TGTGCCAGCAGCGAACGGACAGGGACCCCCTATGGCTACACCTTC
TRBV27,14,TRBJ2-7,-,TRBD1,CASSFGTGLYEQYF,TGTGCCAGCAGTTTCGGGACAGGCCTATACGAGCAGTACTTC
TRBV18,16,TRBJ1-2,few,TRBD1,CASSPDADRVLYGYTF,TGTGCCAGCTCACCAGACGCTGACAGGGTTCTATATGGCTACACCTTC
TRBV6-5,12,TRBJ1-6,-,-,CASKQALSPLHF,TGTGCCAGCAAACAGGCGCTTTCACCCCTCCACTTT
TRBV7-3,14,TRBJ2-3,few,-,CASTAFGGTDTQYF,TGTGCCAGCACCGCCTTCGGGGGTACAGATACGCAGTATTTT
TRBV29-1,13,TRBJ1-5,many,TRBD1,CSAEGQGSQPQHF,TGCAGCGCCGAGGGACAGGGGAGCCAGCCCCAGCATTTT
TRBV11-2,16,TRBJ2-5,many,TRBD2,CASSSGLAGELETQYF,TGTGCCAGCAGCTCCGGACTAGCGGGGGAGTTGGAGACCCAGTACTTC
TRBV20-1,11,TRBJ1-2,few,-,CSARVAYGYTF,TGCAGTGCTAGAGTGGCCTATGGCTACACCTTC
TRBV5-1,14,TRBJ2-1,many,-,CASSLGRSYNEQFF,TGCGCCAGCAGCTTGGGGAGGTCTTACAATGAGCAGTTCTTC
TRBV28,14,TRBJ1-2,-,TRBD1,CASSPGQGNYGYTF,TGTGCCAGCAGTCCCGGACAGGGGAACTATGGCTACACCTTC
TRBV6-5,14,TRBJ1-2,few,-,CASSEQGGDYGYTF,TGTGCCAGCAGTGAACAGGGAGGGGACTATGGCTACACCTTC
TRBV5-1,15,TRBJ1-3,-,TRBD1,CASSLEGALGNTIYF,TGCGCCAGCAGCTTGGAGGGGGCGCTTGGAAACACCATATATTTT
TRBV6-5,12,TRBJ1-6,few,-,CASKGFGSPLHF,TGTGCCAGCAAGGGGTTTGGGTCACCCCTCCACTTT
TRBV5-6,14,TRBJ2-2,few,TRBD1,CASSLQGHTGELFF,TGTGCCAGCAGCCTACAGGGGCACACCGGGGAGCTGTTTTTT
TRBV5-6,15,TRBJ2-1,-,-,CASSLYAGSYNEQFF,TGTGCCAGCAGCTTGTATGCGGGCTCCTACAATGAGCAGTTCTTC
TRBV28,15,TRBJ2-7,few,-,CASSGVDSKFYEQYF,TGTGCCAGCAGTGGTGTGGACAGCAAGTTTTACGAGCAGTACTTC
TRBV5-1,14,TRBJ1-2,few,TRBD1,CASSSSGQLYGYTF,TGCGCCAGCAGCTCCTCGGGACAGCTCTATGGCTACACCTTC
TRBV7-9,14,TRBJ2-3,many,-,CASKGTLHTDTQYF,TGTGCCAGCAAAGGAACACTACACACAGATACGCAGTATTTT
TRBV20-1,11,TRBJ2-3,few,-,CSATSTDTQYF,TGCAGTGCGACAAGCACAGATACGCAGTATTTT
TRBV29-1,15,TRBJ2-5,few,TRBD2,CSVGGTSGGEETQYF,TGCAGCGTTGGGGGGACTAGCGGGGGGGAAGAGACCCAGTACTTC